Here is one TCR beta chain with its context. Antigen: not known. These data come from a study of T cell responses to AZD1222 COVID-19 vaccine. TCRdb's table, derived via immunoSEQ multiplex PCR, lists solely in-frame clones and lacks some. The sample shows 150,000 or so clones, more than 85% of them seen only once. Study-wide findings and caveats: Repertoires in all cases were sampled only once the peak T cell response had passed.

Germline values: CDR1 SGHTA, CDR2 FQGNSA. The CDR3 is made up of 15 amino acids. Losses at the gene ends were 6 bases for V and 4 bases for J; bases not matched to a gene: 7. Source: peripheral blood, taken on day 0 of AZD1222 vaccination. The clonotype comes from an adult in good health. The chain joins TRBV7-2 to TRBJ2-2; TRBD1 matches 8 bases. This chain's CDR3 is CASRDRVGVTGELFF. The CDR3 DNA is TGTGCCAGCAGGGACAGGGTCGGGGTCACCGGGGAGCTGTTTTTT.